This T cell receptor beta chain was captured by sequencing in a study of blood T cells in healthy people across ages. A second PCR, run for roughly 7 to 12 cycles, used a sample-barcoded 5' primer plus a J-beta primer mix. Sequencing of every sample gave 2.5 million or more CDR3-containing paired-end reads. TCRdb used MiXCR to reprocess the 5' RACE reads, holding one entry per CDR3 protein. The sample records over a million distinct CDR3 sequences, almost 25% being singletons. This clonotype showed up just a few times. There are 15 residues in the CDR3. The V end was cut by 3 bases, the J end by 5 bases, with 13 bases between. A further study also used this sample, focusing on T cells of mothers and their children.

The sample comprised blood. The sequence was obtained from a girl aged 2 to 10 in good health. V gene TRBV12-3 or TRBV12-4 combines with J gene TRBJ1-4; D not certain. In DNA form, the CDR3 reads TGTGCCAGCAGTTTGGAAGCAGGTCCCAATGAAAAACTGTTTTTT. It translates to CASSLEAGPNEKLFF.